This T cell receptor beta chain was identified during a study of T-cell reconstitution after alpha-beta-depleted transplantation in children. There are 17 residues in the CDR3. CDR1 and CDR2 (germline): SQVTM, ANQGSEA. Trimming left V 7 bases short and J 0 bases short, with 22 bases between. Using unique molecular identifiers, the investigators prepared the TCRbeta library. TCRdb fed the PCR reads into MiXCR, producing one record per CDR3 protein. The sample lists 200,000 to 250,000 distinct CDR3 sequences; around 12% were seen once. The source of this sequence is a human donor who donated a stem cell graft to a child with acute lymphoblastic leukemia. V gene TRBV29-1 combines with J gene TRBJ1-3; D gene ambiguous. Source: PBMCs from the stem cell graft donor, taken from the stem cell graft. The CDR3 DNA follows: TGCAGCGCAATATTAGGGCCGGGGTGGCACTCTGGAAACACCATATATTTT. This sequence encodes CSAILGPGWHSGNTIYF. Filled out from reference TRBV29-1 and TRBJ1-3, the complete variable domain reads SAVISQKPSRDICQRGTSLTIQCQVDSQVTMMFWYRQQPGQSLTLIATANQGSEATYESGFVIDKFPISRPNLTFSTLTVSNMSPEDSSIYLCSAILGPGWHSGNTIYFGEGSWLTVV.